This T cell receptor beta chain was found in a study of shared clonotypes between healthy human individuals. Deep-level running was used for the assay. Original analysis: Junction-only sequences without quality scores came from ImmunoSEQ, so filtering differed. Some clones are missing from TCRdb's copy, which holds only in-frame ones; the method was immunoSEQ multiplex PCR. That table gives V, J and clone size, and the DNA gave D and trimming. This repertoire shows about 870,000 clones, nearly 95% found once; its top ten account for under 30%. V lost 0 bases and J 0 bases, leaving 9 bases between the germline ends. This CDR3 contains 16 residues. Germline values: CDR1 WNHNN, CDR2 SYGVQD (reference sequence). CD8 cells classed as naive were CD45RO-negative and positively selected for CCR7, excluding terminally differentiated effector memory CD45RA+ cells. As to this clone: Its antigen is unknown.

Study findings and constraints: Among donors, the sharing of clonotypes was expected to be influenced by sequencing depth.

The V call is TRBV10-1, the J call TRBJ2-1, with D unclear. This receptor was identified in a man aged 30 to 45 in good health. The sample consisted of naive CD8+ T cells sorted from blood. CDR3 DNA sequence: TGCGCCAGCAGTGAGTCGGAACAGTTCTCCTACAATGAGCAGTTCTTC. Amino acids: CASSESEQFSYNEQFF.